This TCR beta chain derives from a study of PD-L1 blockade in urothelial cancer. Whole-study findings and limits: Below-median TCR clonality that was measured in pretreatment blood predicted better survival.

Repertoires were generated with immunoSEQ multiplex PCR, while TCRdb's copy carries only in-frame clones and drops some. Of about 87,000 clones listed, around 89% are singletons. The count of this clone is one. The antigen remains undetermined. V lost 6 bases and J lost 5, with 19 bases in between. This CDR3 is built from 15 residues. Germline CDR1 and CDR2: MNHNY and SVGAGI (reference sequence). Time point indicated: pretreatment peripheral blood. The chain links TRBV6-6 to TRBJ1-2, with D maybe TRBD1 (5 bases). The TCR originated in a woman older than 75 with urothelial cancer. The sequenced sample was PBMCs, obtained around atezolizumab (anti-PD-L1) treatment. Here the CDR3 DNA reads TGTGCCAGCAGCCCAATAGGGCAGGGAGGGTATGGCTACACCTTC. Its protein is CASSPIGQGGYGYTF.